The sample holds a few counts of the clone carrying this T cell receptor beta chain. Its specificity is unknown. The data belong to a study of blood T cells in healthy people across ages. Points from the study as a whole: Investigators treated diversity estimates from one million T cells as underestimates. A roughly linear fall in TCR beta diversity per million T cells was seen with increasing age.

A second PCR of about 7 to 12 cycles used a sample-barcoded 5' primer and a J-beta primer mix. Via MiXCR, TCRdb re-called the 5' RACE reads, giving one row per CDR3 protein. The data hold about 1.1 million distinct CDR3 sequences, with roughly two fifths observed a single time. CDR3 size: 15 residues. The V gene's germline CDR1 is MGHRA and CDR2 YSYEKL. The V and J genes are TRBV4-1 and TRBJ2-7, with TRBD1 as a possible D gene (6 bases). The end of the DNA aligns better with TRBJ2-5, so the J call may be wrong. The sequence was collected from a man aged 18 to 30 in good health. Sequencing input: blood. CDR3: CASSLGGNPATTQYF. CDR3 coding DNA: TGCGCCAGCAGCCTAGGGGGTAACCCAGCGACGACCCAGTACTTC.